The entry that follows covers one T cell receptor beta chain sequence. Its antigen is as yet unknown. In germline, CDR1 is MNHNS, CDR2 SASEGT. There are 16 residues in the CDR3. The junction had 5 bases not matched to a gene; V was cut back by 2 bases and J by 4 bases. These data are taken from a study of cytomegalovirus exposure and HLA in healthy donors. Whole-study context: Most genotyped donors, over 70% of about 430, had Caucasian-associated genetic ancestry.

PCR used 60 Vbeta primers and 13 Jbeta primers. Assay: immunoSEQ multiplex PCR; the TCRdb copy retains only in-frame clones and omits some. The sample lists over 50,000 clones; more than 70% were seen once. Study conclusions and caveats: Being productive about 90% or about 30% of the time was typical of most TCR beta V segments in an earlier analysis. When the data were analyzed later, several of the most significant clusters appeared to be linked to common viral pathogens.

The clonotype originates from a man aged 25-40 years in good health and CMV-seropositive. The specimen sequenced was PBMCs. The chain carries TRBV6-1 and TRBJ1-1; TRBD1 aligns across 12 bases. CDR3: CASSEPGQGAFTEAFF. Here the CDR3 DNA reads TGTGCCAGCAGTGAACCGGGACAGGGGGCATTCACTGAAGCTTTCTTT.